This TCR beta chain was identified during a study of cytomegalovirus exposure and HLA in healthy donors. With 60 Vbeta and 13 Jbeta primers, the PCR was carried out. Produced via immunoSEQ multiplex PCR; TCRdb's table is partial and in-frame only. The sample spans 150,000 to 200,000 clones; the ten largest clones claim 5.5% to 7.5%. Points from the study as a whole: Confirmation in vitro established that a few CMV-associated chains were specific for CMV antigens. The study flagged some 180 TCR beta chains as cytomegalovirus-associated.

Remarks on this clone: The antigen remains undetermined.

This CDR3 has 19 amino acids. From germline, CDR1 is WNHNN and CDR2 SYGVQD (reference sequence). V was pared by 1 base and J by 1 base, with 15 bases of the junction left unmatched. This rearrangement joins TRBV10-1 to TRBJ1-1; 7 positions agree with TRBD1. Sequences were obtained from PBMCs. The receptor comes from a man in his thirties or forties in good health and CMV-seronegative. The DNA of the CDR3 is TGCGCCAGCAGTGAGTGTCGGAGTTCCAGGGGGAAAAAGAACACTGAAGCTTTCTTT. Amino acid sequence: CASSECRSSRGKKNTEAFF.